This is a list of T cell receptor beta chains from one sample in a study of control samples from healthy donors and cancer patients. TCRdb's copy holds only in-frame clones and misses some; the assay was immunoSEQ multiplex PCR. The sample includes around 110,000 clones, 88% of them seen just once. Material for sequencing was blood. The receptors derive from a woman aged 70-85 years in good health. CDR3s leave out the opening cysteine and the closing phenylalanine or tryptophan. The order of the fields is J gene, V gene, CDR3 protein.

TRBJ1-2	TRBV24-1	ATSDFRADYGYT
TRBJ1-1	TRBV29-1	SISPMNTEAF
TRBJ2-2	TRBV5-6	ASSLRGGTGELF
TRBJ1-5	TRBV6-5	ASSTPGQPQH
TRBJ2-5	TRBV14	ASSRDSETQY
TRBJ1-5	TRBV19	ASSIWQGGNQPQH
TRBJ1-1	TRBV2	ASRIRVATEAF
TRBJ1-6	TRBV5-6	ASSYEEGQGDNSPLH
TRBJ1-1	TRBV13	ASSLGGLRTEAF
TRBJ2-5	TRBV19	ASSISGTGAETQY
TRBJ1-1	TRBV18	ASSPGLTEAF
TRBJ1-1	TRBV7-2	ASSLGFQGRTEAF
TRBJ2-7	TRBV7-2	ASSLVGTSGDYEQY
TRBJ2-5	TRBV28	ASSDQGSKETQY
TRBJ1-4	TRBV14	ASSQAVDRVGEKLF
TRBJ2-1	TRBV7-2	ASSTLANTYNEQF